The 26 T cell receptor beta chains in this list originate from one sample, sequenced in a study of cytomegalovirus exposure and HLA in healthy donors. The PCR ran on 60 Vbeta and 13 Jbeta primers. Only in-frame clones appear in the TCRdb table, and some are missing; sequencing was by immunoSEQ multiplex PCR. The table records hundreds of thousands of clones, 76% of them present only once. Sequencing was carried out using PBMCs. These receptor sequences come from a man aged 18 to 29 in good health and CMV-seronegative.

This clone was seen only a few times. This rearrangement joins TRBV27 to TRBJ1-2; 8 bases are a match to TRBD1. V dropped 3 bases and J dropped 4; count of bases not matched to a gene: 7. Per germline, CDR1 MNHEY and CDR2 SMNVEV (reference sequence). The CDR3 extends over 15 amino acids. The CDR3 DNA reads TGTGCCAGCAGTTTCCGGGACAGGCCTATCTATGGCTACACCTTC. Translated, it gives CASSFRDRPIYGYTF.

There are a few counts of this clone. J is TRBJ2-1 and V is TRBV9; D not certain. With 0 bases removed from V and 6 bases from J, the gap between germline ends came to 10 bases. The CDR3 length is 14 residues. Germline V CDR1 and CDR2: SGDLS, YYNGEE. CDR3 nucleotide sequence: TGTGCCAGCAGCGTAGGGGCGACACTCAATGAGCAGTTCTTC. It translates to CASSVGATLNEQFF.

The CDR3 sequence is CASSYGQLSGNTIYF. The CDR3 bases are TGTGCCAGCAGTTACGGACAGCTCTCTGGAAACACCATATATTTT. V gene TRBV6-6 combines with J gene TRBJ1-3; perhaps TRBD1 as D (6 bases). The CDR3 is 15 residues long. V was shortened by 2 bases and J by 0 bases, with 8 bases between the two germline ends. CDR1 MNHNY and CDR2 SVGAGI come from the germline V gene (reference sequence).

CDR3 DNA sequence: TGTGCCAGCAGTGAAAACTACGGAGATCAGCCCCAGCATTTT. It codes for CASSENYGDQPQHF. The genes are TRBV2 and TRBJ1-5; no reliable D call. Germline V gene sequence: CDR1 SNHLY, CDR2 FYNNEI. Trimming removed 2 bases at V and 5 bases at J, with 10 bases between. The CDR3 contains 14 residues.

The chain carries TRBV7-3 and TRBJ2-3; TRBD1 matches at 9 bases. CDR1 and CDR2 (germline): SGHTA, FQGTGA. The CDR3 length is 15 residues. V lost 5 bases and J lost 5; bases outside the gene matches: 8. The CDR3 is CASSQGTGMIDTQYF. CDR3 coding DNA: TGTGCCAGCAGCCAAGGGACAGGGATGATAGATACGCAGTATTTT. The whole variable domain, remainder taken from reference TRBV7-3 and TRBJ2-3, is GAGVSQTPSNKVTEKGKYVELRCDPISGHTALYWYRQSLGQGPEFLIYFQGTGAADDSGLPNDRFFAVRPEGSVSTLKIQRTERGDSAVYLCASSQGTGMIDTQYFGPGTRLTVL.

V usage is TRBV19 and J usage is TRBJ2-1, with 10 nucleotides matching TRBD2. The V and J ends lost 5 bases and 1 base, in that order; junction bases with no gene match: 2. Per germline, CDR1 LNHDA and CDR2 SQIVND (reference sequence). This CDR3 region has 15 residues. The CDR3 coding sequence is TGTGCCAGTAGTCAAGCGGGAGGGTCCTACAATGAGCAGTTCTTC. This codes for CASSQAGGSYNEQFF.

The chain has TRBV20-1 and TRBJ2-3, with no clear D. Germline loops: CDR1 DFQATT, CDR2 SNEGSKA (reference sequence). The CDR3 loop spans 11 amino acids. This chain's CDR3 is CTFPGTDTQYF. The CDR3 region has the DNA TGCACCTTTCCGGGCACAGATACGCAGTATTTT.

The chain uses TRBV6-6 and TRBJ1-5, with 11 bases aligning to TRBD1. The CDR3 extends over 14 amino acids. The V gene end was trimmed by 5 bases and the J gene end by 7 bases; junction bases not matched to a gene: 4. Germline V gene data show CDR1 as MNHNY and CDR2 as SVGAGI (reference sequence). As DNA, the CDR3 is TGTGCCAGCAGTCCGGGACAGGGGGGACAGCCCCAGCATTTT. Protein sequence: CASSPGQGGQPQHF.

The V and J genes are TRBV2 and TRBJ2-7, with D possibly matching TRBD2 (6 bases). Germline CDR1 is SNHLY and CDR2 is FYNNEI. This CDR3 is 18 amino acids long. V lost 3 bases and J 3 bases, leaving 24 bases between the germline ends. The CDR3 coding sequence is TGTGCCAGCAGTGAGGTTCGAACTAGCAGGAGAATTAGCTACGAGCAGTACTTC. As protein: CASSEVRTSRRISYEQYF.

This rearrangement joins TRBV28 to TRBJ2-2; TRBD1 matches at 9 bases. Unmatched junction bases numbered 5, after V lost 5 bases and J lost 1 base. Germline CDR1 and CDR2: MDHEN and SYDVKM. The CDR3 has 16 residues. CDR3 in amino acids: CASSAQGQGNTGELFF. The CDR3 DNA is TGTGCCAGCAGTGCTCAGGGACAGGGGAACACCGGGGAGCTGTTTTTT.

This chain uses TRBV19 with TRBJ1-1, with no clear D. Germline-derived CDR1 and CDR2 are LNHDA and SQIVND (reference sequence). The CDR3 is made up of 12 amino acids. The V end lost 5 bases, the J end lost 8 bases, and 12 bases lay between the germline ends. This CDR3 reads CASSYSVGEAFF. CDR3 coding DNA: TGTGCCAGTAGTTACAGTGTCGGCGAAGCTTTCTTT.

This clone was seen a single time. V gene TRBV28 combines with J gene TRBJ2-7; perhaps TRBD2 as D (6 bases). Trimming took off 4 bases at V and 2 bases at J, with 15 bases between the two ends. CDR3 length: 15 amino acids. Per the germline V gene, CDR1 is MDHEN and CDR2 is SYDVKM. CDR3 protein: CASSSAPSATYEQYF. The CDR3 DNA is TGTGCCAGCAGTTCTGCCCCTAGCGCTACCTACGAGCAGTACTTC.

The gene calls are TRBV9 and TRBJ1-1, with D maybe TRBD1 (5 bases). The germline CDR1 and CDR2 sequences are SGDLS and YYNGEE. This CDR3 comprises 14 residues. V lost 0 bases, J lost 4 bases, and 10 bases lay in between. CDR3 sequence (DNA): TGTGCCAGCAGCGTAGTAGGAGGGGCCACTGAAGCTTTCTTT. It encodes CASSVVGGATEAFF.

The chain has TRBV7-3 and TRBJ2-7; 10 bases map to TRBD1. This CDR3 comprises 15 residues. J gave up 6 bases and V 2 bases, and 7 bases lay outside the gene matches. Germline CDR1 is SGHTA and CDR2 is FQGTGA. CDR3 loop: CASSLLGQGPSEQYF. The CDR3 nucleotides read TGTGCCAGCAGCTTATTGGGACAGGGGCCCAGCGAGCAGTACTTC.

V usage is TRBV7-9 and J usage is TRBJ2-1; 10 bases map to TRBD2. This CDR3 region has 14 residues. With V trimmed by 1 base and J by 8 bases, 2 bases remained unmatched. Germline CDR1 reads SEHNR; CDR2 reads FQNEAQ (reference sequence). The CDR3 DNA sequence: TGTGCCAGCAGCTTAGTGCTAGCGGGAGATGAGCAGTTCTTC. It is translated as CASSLVLAGDEQFF. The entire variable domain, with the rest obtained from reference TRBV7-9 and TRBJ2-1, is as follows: DTGVSQNPRHKITKRGQNVTFRCDPISEHNRLYWYRQTLGQGPEFLTYFQNEAQLEKSRLLSDRFSAERPKGSFSTLEIQRTEQGDSAMYLCASSLVLAGDEQFFGPGTRLTVL.

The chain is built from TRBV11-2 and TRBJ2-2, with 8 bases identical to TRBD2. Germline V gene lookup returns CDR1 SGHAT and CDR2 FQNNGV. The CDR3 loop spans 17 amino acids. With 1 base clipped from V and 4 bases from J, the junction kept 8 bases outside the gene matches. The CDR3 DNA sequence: TGTGCCAGCAGCTTAGTGGGGGGACTAGGGCCCACCGGGGAGCTGTTTTTT. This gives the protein CASSLVGGLGPTGELFF.

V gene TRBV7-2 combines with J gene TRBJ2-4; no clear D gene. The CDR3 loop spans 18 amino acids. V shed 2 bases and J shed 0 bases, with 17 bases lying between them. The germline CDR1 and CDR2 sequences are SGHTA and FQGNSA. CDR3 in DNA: TGTGCCAGCAGCTTACGGGTCCAATCCAACTTAGCCAAAAACATTCAGTACTTC. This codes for CASSLRVQSNLAKNIQYF. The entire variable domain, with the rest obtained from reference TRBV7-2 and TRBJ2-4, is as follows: GAGVSQSPSNKVTEKGKDVELRCDPISGHTALYWYRQSLGQGLEFLIYFQGNSAPDKSGLPSDRFSAERTGGSVSTLTIQRTQQEDSAVYLCASSLRVQSNLAKNIQYFGAGTRLSVL.

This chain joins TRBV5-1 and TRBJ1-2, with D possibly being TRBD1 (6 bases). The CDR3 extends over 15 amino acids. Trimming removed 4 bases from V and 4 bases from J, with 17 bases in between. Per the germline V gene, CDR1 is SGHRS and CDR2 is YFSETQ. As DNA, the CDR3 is TGCGCCAGCAGCCCAGGCGCGAGGGGGACCTATGGCTACACCTTC. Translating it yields CASSPGARGTYGYTF.

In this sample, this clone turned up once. The chain's CDR3 is CASSYVQGAIGQYF. The CDR3 bases are TGTGCCAGCAGTTACGTACAGGGGGCCATCGGGCAGTACTTC. The chain joins TRBV6-5 to TRBJ2-7; TRBD1 matches at 9 bases. CDR1 is MNHEY, CDR2 SVGAGI, per germline. The CDR3 covers 14 residues. The trim removed 2 bases at V and 9 bases at J, leaving 8 bases unmatched.

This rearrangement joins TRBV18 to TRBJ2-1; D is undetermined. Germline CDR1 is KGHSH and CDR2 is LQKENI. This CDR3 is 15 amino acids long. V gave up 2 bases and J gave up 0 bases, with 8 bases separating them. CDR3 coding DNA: TGTGCCAGCTCACCATCGGGTAGCTCCTACAATGAGCAGTTCTTC. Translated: CASSPSGSSYNEQFF. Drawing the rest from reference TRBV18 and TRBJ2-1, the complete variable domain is NAGVMQNPRHLVRRRGQEARLRCSPMKGHSHVYWYRQLPEEGLKFMVYLQKENIIDESGMPKERFSAEFPKEGPSILRIQQVVRGDSAAYFCASSPSGSSYNEQFFGPGTRLTVL.

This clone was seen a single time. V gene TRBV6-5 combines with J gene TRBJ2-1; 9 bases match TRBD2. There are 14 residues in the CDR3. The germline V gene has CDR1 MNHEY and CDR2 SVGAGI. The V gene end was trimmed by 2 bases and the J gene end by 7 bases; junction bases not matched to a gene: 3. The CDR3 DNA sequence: TGTGCCAGCAGTTACGAACTAGCGGGTAATGAGCAGTTCTTC. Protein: CASSYELAGNEQFF.

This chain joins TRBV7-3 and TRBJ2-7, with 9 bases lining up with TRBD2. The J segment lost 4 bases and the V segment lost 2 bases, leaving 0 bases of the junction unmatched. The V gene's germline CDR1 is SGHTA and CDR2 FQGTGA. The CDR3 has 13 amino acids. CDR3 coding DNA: TGTGCCAGCAGCTTACTAGCGGGATACGAGCAGTACTTC. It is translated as CASSLLAGYEQYF.

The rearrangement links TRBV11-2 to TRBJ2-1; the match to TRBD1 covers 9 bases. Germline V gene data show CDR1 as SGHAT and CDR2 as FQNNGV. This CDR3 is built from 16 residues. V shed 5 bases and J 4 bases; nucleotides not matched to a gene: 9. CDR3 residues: CASSKEGTGPYNEQFF. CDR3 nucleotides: TGTGCCAGCAGCAAGGAGGGGACAGGGCCGTACAATGAGCAGTTCTTC.

CDR3 amino acids: CASSYTTGDTDTQYF. The DNA for the CDR3 is TGTGCCAGCAGTTACACGACAGGAGACACAGATACGCAGTATTTT. The chain is built from TRBV6-6 and TRBJ2-3; D is possibly TRBD1 (6 bases). Germline loops: CDR1 MNHNY, CDR2 SVGAGI (reference sequence). The CDR3 has 15 amino acids. The V gene lost 2 bases and the J gene lost 2 bases, with 11 bases spanning the gap.

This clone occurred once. DNA of the CDR3: TGTGCCAGCAGCTCCCAAGCTGCAACTAATGAAAAACTGTTTTTT. The encoded protein is CASSSQAATNEKLFF. The J gene is TRBJ1-4, the V gene TRBV5-5; D unclear. The CDR3 covers 15 residues. V lost 3 bases, J lost 0 bases, and 9 bases lay in between. The germline V gene encodes CDR1 SGHKS and CDR2 YYEKEE (reference sequence).

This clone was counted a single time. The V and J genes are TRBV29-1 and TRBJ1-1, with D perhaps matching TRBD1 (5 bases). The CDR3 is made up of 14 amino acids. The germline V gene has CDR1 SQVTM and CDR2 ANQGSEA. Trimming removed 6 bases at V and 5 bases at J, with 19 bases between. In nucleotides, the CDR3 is TGCAGCGTCCTCCGGGGGAGCGGAGGAACTGAAGCTTTCTTT. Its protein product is CSVLRGSGGTEAFF.